These T cell receptor beta chains were read from a single sample in a study of blood T cells in healthy people across ages. TCRdb passed the 5' RACE reads through MiXCR, listing each CDR3 protein once. The sample lists over 1,200,000 distinct CDR3 sequences; approximately 59% were seen once. The sample was blood. The source is a young man in good health. CDR3s include the opening cysteine and the closing phenylalanine or tryptophan. A D gene is named only where the DNA matches it firmly. Clone size, where shown, is once, few, many, or a class for clones that have expanded.

abundance,d_gene,j_gene,v_gene,CDR3nt,CDR3aa
.,.,TRBJ1-2,TRBV4-2,TGTGCCAGCAGCCCGGGGGGGTCTCGTGGCTACACCTTC,CASSPGGSRGYTF
few,TRBD1,TRBJ2-7,TRBV20-1,TGCAGTGCTAGAGATTTGGACAGGGGCGACTTAATACTTATCTACGAGCAGTACTTC,CSARDLDRGDLILIYEQYF
.,.,TRBJ2-1,TRBV15,TGTGCCACCAGCATTAACACTTACAATGAGCAGTTCTTC,CATSINTYNEQFF
.,TRBD1,TRBJ1-2,TRBV15,TGTGCCACCAGCAGACCGGGACAGTTCCCTGGCTACACCTTC,CATSRPGQFPGYTF
.,.,TRBJ2-2,TRBV3-1,TGTGCCAGCAGCCAAAGTGCGAGTTGGACCGGGGAGCTGTTTTTT,CASSQSASWTGELFF
.,.,TRBJ1-2,TRBV20-1,TGCAGTGCCTCAGACAGTTTTGGCTACACCTTC,CSASDSFGYTF
.,TRBD1,TRBJ1-5,TRBV4-1,TGCGCCAGCACCCCAGACAGGGTCTCAATTCAGCCCCAGCATTTT,CASTPDRVSIQPQHF
.,.,TRBJ2-1,TRBV24-1,TGTGCCACCAGTGATTCCGGGTCATCCGGACCTCACAATGAGCAGTTCTTC,CATSDSGSSGPHNEQFF
.,TRBD2,TRBJ2-5,TRBV6-6,TGTGCCAGCTCCCCCCGGACTAGCGGCCTAGAGACCCAGTACTTC,CASSPRTSGLETQYF
.,.,TRBJ2-7,TRBV6-5,TGTGCCAGCGAGGGACCGATTTTGGGGGAGCAGTACTTC,CASEGPILGEQYF
.,.,TRBJ2-1,TRBV7-2,TGTGCCAGCAGCTTAGGGGGGTGGGGGGACAATGAGCAGTTCTTC,CASSLGGWGDNEQFF
.,.,TRBJ2-5,TRBV7-9,TGTGCCAGCAGCTTTTTCCAAGAGACCCAGTACTTC,CASSFFQETQYF
.,.,TRBJ2-7,TRBV7-9,TGTGCCATTAGGGAACCGGGAACCTACGAGCAGTACTTC,CAIREPGTYEQYF
few,.,TRBJ2-4,TRBV2,TGTGCCAGCAGAGAGGAGCTAGCCAAAAACATTCAGTACTTC,CASREELAKNIQYF
.,TRBD2,TRBJ2-3,TRBV11-2,TGTGCCAGCAGCTTCTTGCGGGGGGCCGCAGATACGCAGTATTTT,CASSFLRGAADTQYF
.,TRBD2,TRBJ2-7,TRBV7-9,TGTGCCACCGCGGGGGTTAACTACGAGCAGTACTTC,CATAGVNYEQYF
.,TRBD1,TRBJ2-2,TRBV11-2,TGTGCCAGCAGCCCGCGGACAGGGCGCCTTGGCGGGGAGCTGTTTTTT,CASSPRTGRLGGELFF
.,TRBD1,TRBJ1-2,TRBV12-3/TRBV12-4,TGTGCCAGCAGTTCAGGGACAGGGGACAACTATGGCTACACCTTC,CASSSGTGDNYGYTF
.,.,TRBJ1-5,TRBV27,TGTGCCAGCAGTTCCAAGGGGAGAGAGAGCAATCAGCCCCAGCATTTT,CASSSKGRESNQPQHF
.,TRBD1,TRBJ2-1,TRBV2,TGTGCCAGCTACGACAGGGTCTTTGCGTTCTTC,CASYDRVFAFF
.,.,TRBJ1-5,TRBV12-3/TRBV12-4,TGTGCCAGCAGCGGTGACAGGTTAAATCAGCCCCAGCATTTT,CASSGDRLNQPQHF
once,TRBD1,TRBJ1-2,TRBV7-9,TGTGCCAGCAGCGACCAAACAGGGGGCGCAGGTATACTAAGCTATGGCTACACCTTC,CASSDQTGGAGILSYGYTF
.,.,TRBJ2-4,TRBV10-3,TGTGCCATCAGCCGGGCTACAGGGGGAGCGGGAGACATTCAGTACTTC,CAISRATGGAGDIQYF
.,.,TRBJ1-5,TRBV15,TGTGCCACCAGGAAAGACTTCGGCCGCCAGCATTTT,CATRKDFGRQHF
few,.,TRBJ1-2,TRBV20-1,TGCAGTGCTAGAGAAGGCCTTGACTATGGCTACACCTTC,CSAREGLDYGYTF
.,.,TRBJ1-6,TRBV4-3,TGCGCCAGCTCCGAGACAGGTTTCGCATCACCCCTCCACTTT,CASSETGFASPLHF
.,.,TRBJ2-7,TRBV4-1,TGTGCCAGCAGTCCCCGGGACTTTTCCTACGAGCAGTACTTC,CASSPRDFSYEQYF
few,.,TRBJ1-1,TRBV12-3/TRBV12-4,TGTGCCAGCAGGCAGAGGACTGAAGCTTTCTTT,CASRQRTEAFF
few,TRBD2,TRBJ2-5,TRBV7-2,TGTGCCAGCAGCTTAGAACTAGCGGGGGGGAGGGAGACCCAGTACTTC,CASSLELAGGRETQYF
.,.,TRBJ1-5,TRBV5-5,TGTGCCAGCAGCCCCGATTGGGAGCCCCAGCATTTT,CASSPDWEPQHF